This T cell receptor (beta chain) was sequenced for a study of multiple sclerosis patients with progressive multifocal leukoencephalopathy. The CDR3 is 14 residues long. Trimming stripped 3 bases from V and 0 bases from J, with 11 bases between. In germline, CDR1 is SQVTM, CDR2 ANQGSEA. Assay used: immunoSEQ multiplex PCR; TCRdb lists only in-frame clones, some missing. The table records tens of thousands of clones, around 92% of them present only once. Study conclusions and caveats: Expanded clones at PML onset predated and persisted through natalizumab therapy. Lower normalized Shannon entropy suggested reduced TRB diversity in most PML patients.

This sample's time point: roughly 6 months of natalizumab therapy. All patients had prior interferon beta, and all PML patients were female. Samples T1 and T2 were drawn at 6 and 12 months of therapy, respectively. Remarks on this clone: The antigen is not known.

The sample here was PBMCs, taken from a patient treated with natalizumab. The sequence was obtained from a human donor with multiple sclerosis. V is TRBV29-1 and J is TRBJ2-5; a weak D match, TRBD2 (6 bases). DNA of the CDR3: TGCAGCGTTGACCCGGGACTGCACCAAGAGACCCAGTACTTC. Translated: CSVDPGLHQETQYF.